The present T cell receptor (beta chain) was sequenced within a study of blood T cell repertoires in COVID-19. Study summary: Researchers got acute and convalescent COVID-19 samples from the United States, Italy and Spain. The cDNA or gDNA used as material had been derived from T cells, B-cell-depleted T cells, or PBMCs.

CDR1 and CDR2 from the germline V gene are SGHDT and YYEEEE. The germline V and J ends were trimmed by 2 bases and 7 bases, with 19 bases remaining between them. The CDR3 covers 15 residues. Across under 25 US areas, participants ranged in age from about 18 to 90 years. Produced via immunoSEQ multiplex PCR; TCRdb's table is partial and in-frame only. The sample comprises roughly 140,000 clones, roughly 89% of which are singletons, and about 5.8% rests with the top ten. The sample taken for sequencing was PBMCs or T cells enriched from blood (not recorded which). The chain carries TRBV5-6 and TRBJ2-7, with D uncertain. This clonotype was sampled from a woman between 45 and 65 years old who had been exposed to COVID-19. The CDR3 bases are TGTGCCAGCAGCTTAGGCAAGCTCCACTTCGGGGAGCAGTACTTC. Translating it yields CASSLGKLHFGEQYF.